This T cell receptor (beta chain) was retrieved from a study of cytomegalovirus exposure and HLA in healthy donors. General observations from the study: Cytomegalovirus status was reportedly diagnosed by the classifier with high sensitivity and specificity. Earlier findings revealed that most TCR beta V segments proved productive either about 87% or about 30% of the time. Several top significant clusters appeared, in a later analysis, to be linked to common viral pathogens.

The CDR3 is made up of 15 amino acids. The V gene's germline CDR1 is LGHNA and CDR2 YNFKEQ. Trimming took off 1 base at V and 3 bases at J, with 12 bases between the two ends. This clone occurred a few times. Its antigen is not identified. The PCR had 60 Vbeta and 13 Jbeta primers. Method: immunoSEQ multiplex PCR; TCRdb's copy keeps in-frame clones and lacks some. Of roughly 230,000 clones detected, over 90% appear once; the ten largest clones hold roughly 1.6%. Material for sequencing was PBMCs. This sequence joins TRBV4-2 and TRBJ1-1; no reliable D call. The TCR sequence derives from a girl aged 2 to 10 in good health and CMV-seronegative. The CDR3 DNA reads TGTGCCAGCAGCCAAGTGAGAGGGTTTGACACTGAAGCTTTCTTT. Translation: CASSQVRGFDTEAFF.